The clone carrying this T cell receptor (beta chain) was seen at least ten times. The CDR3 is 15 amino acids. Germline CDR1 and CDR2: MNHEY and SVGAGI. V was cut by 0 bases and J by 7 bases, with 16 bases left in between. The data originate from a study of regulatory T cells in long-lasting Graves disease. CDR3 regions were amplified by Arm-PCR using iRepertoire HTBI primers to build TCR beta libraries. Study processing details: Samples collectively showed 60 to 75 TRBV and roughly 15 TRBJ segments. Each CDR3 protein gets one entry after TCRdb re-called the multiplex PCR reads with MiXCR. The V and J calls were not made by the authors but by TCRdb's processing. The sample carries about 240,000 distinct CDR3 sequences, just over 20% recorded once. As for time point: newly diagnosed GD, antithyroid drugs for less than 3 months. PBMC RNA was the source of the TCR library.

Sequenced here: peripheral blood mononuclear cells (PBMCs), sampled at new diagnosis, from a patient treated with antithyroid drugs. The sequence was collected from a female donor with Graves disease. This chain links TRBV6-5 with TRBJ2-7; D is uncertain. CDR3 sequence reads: CASSYSGIPPREQYF. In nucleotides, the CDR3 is TGTGCCAGCAGTTACTCGGGAATCCCCCCAAGGGAGCAGTACTTC.